The subject of this entry is one T cell receptor beta chain. Antigen: not known. This sample was taken from a study of OX40 agonist ivuxolimab in advanced cancers. The germline V gene encodes CDR1 MDHEN and CDR2 SYDVKM. The V end lost 5 bases, the J end lost 0 bases, and 20 bases lay between the germline ends. The CDR3 is made up of 18 amino acids. General study findings and limits: At 0.1 to 3.0 mg/kg and by week 6, CD4+ and CD8+ T cells in the blood had expanded clonally.

The data were produced by immunoSEQ multiplex PCR, yet TCRdb's version contains in-frame clones alone and is incomplete. Counted here are about 50,000 clones, approximately 92% occurring once; the ten biggest clones make up approximately 23%. The source is an adult with an advanced solid tumor such as melanoma, head and neck, liver or kidney cancer. The specimen comprised CD4+ or CD8+ T cells sorted from blood, sampled in a trial of the OX40 agonist ivuxolimab. The V call is TRBV28, the J call TRBJ2-1; D perhaps matches TRBD1 (6 bases). For the CDR3, the DNA is TGTGCCAGCAGTCCTCGACCTGGACAGCTAATCTCCTACAATGAGCAGTTCTTC. Its translation: CASSPRPGQLISYNEQFF. The variable domain in full, completed from reference TRBV28 and TRBJ2-1, reads DVKVTQSSRYLVKRTGEKVFLECVQDMDHENMFWYRQDPGLGLRLIYFSYDVKMKEKGDIPEGYSVSREKKERFSLILESASTNQTSMYLCASSPRPGQLISYNEQFFGPGTRLTVL.